One and the same sample provided the 9 T cell receptor beta chains below, sequenced in a study of control samples from healthy donors and cancer patients. Measured with immunoSEQ multiplex PCR; TCRdb has only the in-frame clones, and not every one. Of more than 110,000 clones listed, roughly nine tenths are singletons. The sample comprised blood. Receptors originate from a woman in her 30s in good health.

This clone was recorded only once. V gene TRBV7-2 combines with J gene TRBJ1-3; D is ambiguous. The CDR3 is 15 residues long. Germline V gives CDR1 SGHTA, CDR2 FQGNSA. Deletions cut 2 bases from V and 0 bases from J, with 8 bases between. The CDR3 DNA reads as TGTGCCAGCAGCTTATCTCAGCTCTCTGGAAACACCATATATTTT. The encoded protein is CASSLSQLSGNTIYF.

The V and J genes are TRBV29-1 and TRBJ1-5; TRBD1 is a possible D gene (5 bases). CDR1 and CDR2 from the germline V gene are SQVTM and ANQGSEA. Trimming took 4 bases from V and 7 from J, leaving 11 bases between them. The CDR3 contains 12 residues. CDR3 DNA: TGCAGCGTTGGGACAAATGACCAGCCCCAGCATTTT. Protein sequence: CSVGTNDQPQHF.

This chain joins TRBV7-2 and TRBJ2-7; 7 bases match TRBD2. CDR3 length equals 15 residues. V lost 5 bases and J lost 3; bases outside the gene matches: 10. CDR1 and CDR2 (germline): SGHTA, FQGNSA. The CDR3 region is CASSPLAGAGYEQYF. The DNA of the CDR3 is TGTGCCAGCAGCCCCCTTGCGGGAGCGGGCTACGAGCAGTACTTC.

The V and J genes are TRBV28 and TRBJ1-2; D remains unclear. Germline-derived CDR1 and CDR2 are MDHEN and SYDVKM. V lost 1 base and J 8 bases, leaving 11 bases between the germline ends. This CDR3 region has 13 residues. In nucleotides, the CDR3 is TGTGCCAGCAGTTTATTCTCGGGGAGCGGCTACACCTTC. Translated: CASSLFSGSGYTF.

This chain joins TRBV5-1 and TRBJ2-7, with D perhaps TRBD1 (6 bases). The ends were cut back, 4 bases at V and 0 bases at J, with 17 bases in the middle. This CDR3 spans 16 amino acids. The germline V gene has CDR1 SGHRS and CDR2 YFSETQ. The DNA of the CDR3 is TGCGCCAGCAGCCCCTTAACAGGGAGTAGCTCCTACGAGCAGTACTTC. Encoded protein: CASSPLTGSSSYEQYF.

This chain connects TRBV10-3 to TRBJ1-2, with 8 bases fitting TRBD1. The CDR3 has 13 amino acids. In germline, CDR1 is ENHRY, CDR2 SYGVKD. The J segment lost 4 bases and the V segment lost 11 bases, leaving 9 bases of the junction unmatched. CDR3 bases: TGTGCCTACAGGACAGGGAAGGGCTATGGCTACACCTTC. This translates into CAYRTGKGYGYTF.

This rearrangement joins TRBV28 to TRBJ1-2; D call uncertain. With 4 bases removed from V and 8 bases from J, the gap between germline ends came to 8 bases. This CDR3 is 11 amino acids long. Germline CDR1 reads MDHEN; CDR2 reads SYDVKM. This CDR3 reads CASSSPGGYTF. The CDR3 DNA reads as TGTGCCAGCAGTTCCCCGGGGGGCTACACCTTC.

This clone was found a few times. The chain recombines TRBV5-1 with TRBJ2-1; 9 bases map to TRBD2. V shed 5 bases and J 0 bases; nucleotides not matched to a gene: 9. This CDR3 comprises 17 residues. Germline CDR1 reads SGHRS; CDR2 reads YFSETQ. The chain's CDR3 is CASRPEPGLASYNEQFF. The CDR3 coding sequence is TGCGCCAGCAGACCTGAGCCGGGACTAGCCTCCTACAATGAGCAGTTCTTC.

The V call is TRBV4-1, the J call TRBJ2-7, with D hard to call. The CDR3 totals 14 residues. Trimming took off 4 bases at V and 1 base at J, with 11 bases between the two ends. Germline CDR1 MGHRA, CDR2 YSYEKL. The chain's CDR3 is CASSLQLLSYEQYF. CDR3 coding DNA: TGCGCCAGCAGCCTCCAGCTACTGTCCTACGAGCAGTACTTC.